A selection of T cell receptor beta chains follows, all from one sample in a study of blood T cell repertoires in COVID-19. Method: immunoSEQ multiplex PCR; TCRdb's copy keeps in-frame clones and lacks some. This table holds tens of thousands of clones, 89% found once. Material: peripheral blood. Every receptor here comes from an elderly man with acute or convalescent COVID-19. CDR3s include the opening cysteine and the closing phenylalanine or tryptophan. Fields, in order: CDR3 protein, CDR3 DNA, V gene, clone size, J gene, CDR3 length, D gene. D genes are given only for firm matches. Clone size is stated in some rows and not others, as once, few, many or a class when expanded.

cdr3_aa: CAISDPSTGSSYNEQFF
cdr3_nt: TGTGCCATCAGTGATCCTTCGACAGGGAGCTCCTACAATGAGCAGTTCTTC
v_call: TRBV10-3
clone_size: few
j_call: TRBJ2-1
cdr3_length: 17
d_call: TRBD1

cdr3_aa: CASTIQEGGGYTF
cdr3_nt: TGCGCCAGCACAATCCAGGAGGGAGGAGGCTACACCTTC
v_call: TRBV5-1
clone_size: few
j_call: TRBJ1-2
cdr3_length: 13
d_call: -

cdr3_aa: CASSEAAGIYGYTF
cdr3_nt: TGTGCCAGCAGTGAAGCGGCAGGGATCTATGGCTACACCTTC
v_call: TRBV2
clone_size: -
j_call: TRBJ1-2
cdr3_length: 14
d_call: -

cdr3_aa: CASTRTGRDNSPLHF
cdr3_nt: TGTGCCAGCACGCGGACAGGGAGGGATAATTCACCCCTCCACTTT
v_call: TRBV7-9
clone_size: -
j_call: TRBJ1-6
cdr3_length: 15
d_call: TRBD1

cdr3_aa: CASSIWSGERTEAFF
cdr3_nt: TGTGCCAGTAGTATTTGGTCTGGGGAGAGGACTGAAGCTTTCTTT
v_call: TRBV19
clone_size: once
j_call: TRBJ1-1
cdr3_length: 15
d_call: -

cdr3_aa: CASSEDPSGSYNEQFF
cdr3_nt: TGTGCCAGCAGTGAAGATCCCAGCGGGTCCTACAATGAGCAGTTCTTC
v_call: TRBV6-4
clone_size: -
j_call: TRBJ2-1
cdr3_length: 16
d_call: -

cdr3_aa: CASSKARGNTEAFF
cdr3_nt: TGTGCCAGCAGCAAAGCGCGGGGGAACACTGAAGCTTTCTTT
v_call: TRBV21-1
clone_size: -
j_call: TRBJ1-1
cdr3_length: 14
d_call: -

cdr3_aa: CAWSVEHNQPQHF
cdr3_nt: TGTGCCTGGAGTGTTGAACACAATCAGCCCCAGCATTTT
v_call: TRBV30
clone_size: -
j_call: TRBJ1-5
cdr3_length: 13
d_call: -

cdr3_aa: CASRRSGGPDTQYF
cdr3_nt: TGTGCCAGCAGACGAAGCGGGGGGCCAGATACGCAGTATTTT
v_call: TRBV9
clone_size: -
j_call: TRBJ2-3
cdr3_length: 14
d_call: TRBD2

cdr3_aa: CASSPGTGEYYGYTF
cdr3_nt: TGTGCCAGCAGCCCCGGGACAGGGGAGTACTATGGCTACACCTTC
v_call: TRBV7-9
clone_size: -
j_call: TRBJ1-2
cdr3_length: 15
d_call: TRBD1

cdr3_aa: CASSAQELEAFF
cdr3_nt: TGTGCCAGCAGTGCACAGGAACTTGAAGCTTTCTTT
v_call: TRBV2
clone_size: -
j_call: TRBJ1-1
cdr3_length: 12
d_call: -

cdr3_aa: CASSTRRSTDTQYF
cdr3_nt: TGCGCCAGCAGTACCAGGAGGAGCACAGATACGCAGTATTTT
v_call: TRBV10-1
clone_size: -
j_call: TRBJ2-3
cdr3_length: 14
d_call: -